A selection of T cell receptor beta chains follows, all from one sample in a study of blood T cell repertoires in COVID-19. The protocol was immunoSEQ multiplex PCR, while the TCRdb copy is restricted to in-frame clones and leaves out a portion. The profile shows approximately 290,000 clones, 90% of them singletons. The sequenced material came from PBMCs or T cells enriched from blood (not recorded which). The receptors stem from a woman aged 18-29 years with acute COVID-19. The CDR3 runs from the conserved cysteine through the conserved F or W. The D gene is left open where the match is weak. Size values are once, few and many counts, or a class for expanded clones, and some rows have none.

V: TRBV7-9; D: -; J: TRBJ1-6; size: -; CDR3: CASSSDRRPLHF; DNA: TGTGCCAGCAGCTCGGACAGACGGCCCCTCCACTTT
V: TRBV5-1; D: TRBD2; J: TRBJ2-7; size: -; CDR3: CASRWTSGSYEQYF; DNA: TGCGCCAGCAGGTGGACTAGCGGGAGCTACGAGCAGTACTTC
V: TRBV7-9; D: -; J: TRBJ2-7; size: -; CDR3: CASSLEGGHPISYEQYF; DNA: TGTGCCAGCAGCTTAGAAGGAGGTCATCCGATCTCCTACGAGCAGTACTTC
V: TRBV6-5; D: TRBD1; J: TRBJ1-2; size: -; CDR3: CASSPGTGGLGYTF; DNA: TGTGCCAGCAGCCCCGGGACAGGGGGTCTTGGCTACACCTTC
V: TRBV28; D: -; J: TRBJ1-2; size: -; CDR3: CASSFPQTPNYGYTF; DNA: TGTGCCAGCAGTTTTCCACAGACCCCTAACTATGGCTACACCTTC
V: TRBV18; D: -; J: TRBJ2-7; size: -; CDR3: CASSPLVARRISEQYF; DNA: TGTGCCAGCTCACCACTGGTGGCTAGAAGGATCAGCGAGCAGTACTTC
V: TRBV9; D: TRBD1; J: TRBJ1-2; size: -; CDR3: CASSVARAGGDVYGYTF; DNA: TGTGCCAGCAGCGTAGCCCGGGCAGGGGGCGATGTCTATGGCTACACCTTC
V: TRBV7-2; D: TRBD2; J: TRBJ2-5; size: once; CDR3: CASSSGGLAGWETQYF; DNA: TGTGCCAGCAGCTCTGGGGGACTAGCGGGATGGGAGACCCAGTACTTC
V: TRBV19; D: -; J: TRBJ2-7; size: -; CDR3: CASRPTGTGSEQYF; DNA: TGTGCCAGTAGACCTACCGGAACAGGCAGCGAGCAGTACTTC
V: TRBV18; D: -; J: TRBJ1-6; size: once; CDR3: CASSLEDSVYNSPLHF; DNA: TGTGCCAGCTCACTCGAGGACAGCGTATATAATTCACCCCTCCACTTT
V: TRBV5-1; D: -; J: TRBJ1-1; size: -; CDR3: CASCRGQNTEAFF; DNA: TGCGCCAGTTGCCGGGGACAGAACACTGAAGCTTTCTTT
V: TRBV10-3; D: -; J: TRBJ1-1; size: once; CDR3: CAISESGVGSTEAFF; DNA: TGTGCCATCAGTGAGTCCGGGGTAGGGAGCACTGAAGCTTTCTTT
V: TRBV5-5; D: TRBD2; J: TRBJ2-1; size: -; CDR3: CASSLAGGLTYNEQFF; DNA: TGTGCCAGCAGCTTGGCGGGGGGACTCACCTACAATGAGCAGTTCTTC
V: TRBV3-1/TRBV3-2; D: -; J: TRBJ1-1; size: -; CDR3: CASSQEGGTEAFF; DNA: TGTGCCAGCAGCCAAGAAGGAGGCACAGAAGCTTTCTTT
V: TRBV25-1; D: TRBD2; J: TRBJ2-1; size: -; CDR3: CASSEGTSGGLYNEQFF; DNA: TGTGCCAGCAGTGAAGGGACTAGCGGGGGGCTTTACAATGAGCAGTTCTTC
V: TRBV28; D: -; J: TRBJ1-2; size: -; CDR3: CASSRTANYGYTF; DNA: TGTGCCAGCAGTCGGACAGCGAACTATGGCTACACCTTC
V: TRBV11-2; D: TRBD1; J: TRBJ1-1; size: -; CDR3: CASSYRQGDTEAFF; DNA: TGTGCCAGCAGCTATAGACAGGGGGACACTGAAGCTTTCTTT
V: TRBV2; D: -; J: TRBJ2-1; size: -; CDR3: CASSEVRVNEQFF; DNA: TGTGCCAGCAGTGAAGTGAGGGTTAATGAGCAGTTCTTC
V: TRBV4-1; D: -; J: TRBJ2-7; size: -; CDR3: CASSQESQGWYEQYF; DNA: TGCGCCAGCAGCCAAGAATCCCAGGGGTGGTACGAGCAGTACTTC
V: TRBV7-9; D: TRBD1; J: TRBJ1-1; size: -; CDR3: CASSWDRLEAFF; DNA: TGTGCCAGCAGCTGGGACAGACTCGAAGCTTTCTTT
V: TRBV6-5; D: TRBD1; J: TRBJ1-1; size: -; CDR3: CASSSLSGGTEAFF; DNA: TGTGCCAGCAGTTCCCTTTCAGGGGGCACTGAAGCTTTCTTT
V: TRBV18; D: -; J: TRBJ1-2; size: -; CDR3: CASSPRREEGYTF; DNA: TGTGCCAGCTCACCTAGACGGGAGGAGGGCTACACCTTC
V: TRBV7-6; D: TRBD2; J: TRBJ2-3; size: -; CDR3: CASSLDAGGRADTQYF; DNA: TGTGCCAGCAGCTTAGACGCGGGAGGGCGGGCAGATACGCAGTATTTT
V: TRBV18; D: -; J: TRBJ1-2; size: -; CDR3: CASSPPAGTNYGYTF; DNA: TGTGCCAGCTCACCACCGGCAGGGACTAACTATGGCTACACCTTC
V: TRBV7-2; D: TRBD1; J: TRBJ1-2; size: -; CDR3: CASSTQGAPWYGYTF; DNA: TGTGCCAGCAGCACCCAGGGGGCGCCTTGGTATGGCTACACCTTC
V: TRBV9; D: -; J: TRBJ2-3; size: -; CDR3: CASSADSRSLEDTQYF; DNA: TGTGCCAGCAGCGCGGACAGTAGGTCGTTGGAAGATACGCAGTATTTT
V: TRBV28; D: TRBD2; J: TRBJ2-7; size: -; CDR3: CASSEGTSGRNEQYF; DNA: TGTGCCAGCAGTGAAGGGACTAGCGGGAGGAACGAGCAGTACTTC
V: TRBV5-1; D: -; J: TRBJ2-1; size: -; CDR3: CASSNRPSRDDEQFF; DNA: TGCGCCAGCAGCAACAGGCCCTCCCGCGACGATGAGCAGTTCTTC
V: TRBV28; D: -; J: TRBJ2-2; size: -; CDR3: CASSLMRYGELFF; DNA: TGTGCCAGCAGCCTAATGAGATACGGGGAGCTGTTTTTT
V: TRBV18; D: TRBD1; J: TRBJ1-4; size: -; CDR3: CASSLTISVGQGASEKLFF; DNA: TGTGCCAGCTCACTTACGATCTCCGTGGGACAGGGGGCAAGCGAAAAACTGTTTTTT
V: TRBV7-8; D: -; J: TRBJ2-1; size: -; CDR3: CASSLLSSYNEQFF; DNA: TGTGCCAGCAGCTTACTGAGCTCCTACAATGAGCAGTTCTTC
V: TRBV27; D: TRBD2; J: TRBJ2-1; size: -; CDR3: CASSLTSNLPYNEQFF; DNA: TGTGCCAGCAGTTTGACTAGCAATTTGCCCTACAATGAGCAGTTCTTC
V: TRBV9; D: -; J: TRBJ2-3; size: few; CDR3: CASSVFDPTSTDTQYF; DNA: TGTGCCAGCAGCGTTTTTGATCCAACTAGCACAGATACGCAGTATTTT
V: TRBV7-8; D: -; J: TRBJ1-1; size: -; CDR3: CASSLVPGILNTEAFF; DNA: TGTGCCAGCAGCTTAGTACCGGGGATCTTGAACACTGAAGCTTTCTTT
V: TRBV11-2; D: TRBD1; J: TRBJ1-1; size: once; CDR3: CASPIQPGQSGNTEAFF; DNA: TGTGCCAGCCCCATCCAGCCGGGACAGTCAGGGAACACTGAAGCTTTCTTT
V: TRBV2; D: TRBD1; J: TRBJ2-3; size: -; CDR3: CASSEGQGAADTQYF; DNA: TGTGCCAGCAGTGAGGGACAGGGGGCTGCAGATACGCAGTATTTT
V: TRBV28; D: TRBD2; J: TRBJ2-7; size: -; CDR3: CASSLGLAGANEQYF; DNA: TGTGCCAGCAGTTTAGGGCTAGCGGGAGCCAACGAGCAGTACTTC
V: TRBV28; D: TRBD1; J: TRBJ1-6; size: -; CDR3: CASSLDREFSPLHF; DNA: TGTGCCAGCAGTTTAGACAGGGAGTTTTCACCCCTCCACTTT
V: TRBV5-1; D: TRBD1; J: TRBJ1-5; size: -; CDR3: CASSFGQGAGQPQHF; DNA: TGCGCCAGCAGCTTCGGACAGGGGGCTGGTCAGCCCCAGCATTTT
V: TRBV30; D: -; J: TRBJ2-7; size: once; CDR3: CAWTGDRGYEQYF; DNA: TGTGCCTGGACCGGAGACAGAGGCTACGAGCAGTACTTC
V: TRBV5-1; D: TRBD1; J: TRBJ1-1; size: few; CDR3: CASSLAGQSEAFF; DNA: TGCGCCAGCAGCTTGGCGGGACAGTCTGAAGCTTTCTTT
V: TRBV20-1; D: -; J: TRBJ1-1; size: -; CDR3: CSARVTREAFF; DNA: TGCAGTGCTAGAGTGACACGAGAAGCTTTCTTT
V: TRBV6-1; D: -; J: TRBJ1-3; size: -; CDR3: CASSELPGHFSGNTIYF; DNA: TGTGCCAGCAGTGAACTACCGGGACACTTCTCTGGAAACACCATATATTTT
V: TRBV15; D: TRBD1; J: TRBJ1-2; size: -; CDR3: CATSRQGAGGYTF; DNA: TGTGCCACCAGCCGACAGGGGGCGGGCGGCTACACCTTC